The rows below give T cell receptor beta chains drawn from one sample of a study of blood T cell repertoires in COVID-19. Profiling relied on immunoSEQ multiplex PCR, and the TCRdb table lists in-frame clones only, not all of them. The data hold 200,000 to 300,000 clones, with 75% to 90% observed a single time. Sequencing was performed on peripheral blood. All receptors come from a man aged 25-45 years with active or convalescent COVID-19. Each CDR3 is given with its conserved first and last residue. D genes are given only for firm matches.

CDR3	V	J	D	length
CASSLDRLDGYTF	TRBV12-3/TRBV12-4	TRBJ1-2	-	13
CASSGQVRNTEAFF	TRBV9	TRBJ1-1	-	14
CASSLEGPGYTF	TRBV12-3/TRBV12-4	TRBJ1-2	-	12
CASSVGSLAGSGTEAFF	TRBV9	TRBJ1-1	-	17
CASRFGQQETQYF	TRBV7-9	TRBJ2-5	-	13
CASSLPDRNTEAFF	TRBV3-1/TRBV3-2	TRBJ1-1	-	14
CASSSTGNFGYTF	TRBV9	TRBJ1-2	-	13
CASSLRLVSGELFF	TRBV27	TRBJ2-2	-	14
CASSQRGSYNEQFF	TRBV19	TRBJ2-1	-	14
CASCRDIILGAYGYTF	TRBV19	TRBJ1-2	-	16
CASRRQGMRANEKLFF	TRBV2	TRBJ1-4	-	16
CASSRRLGGGYGYTF	TRBV6-2/TRBV6-3	TRBJ1-2	-	15
CASSEEGAQYSTEAFF	TRBV5-4	TRBJ1-1	-	16
CASSPGTAGSADTQYF	TRBV18	TRBJ2-3	-	16
CASSTRPGLGAEAFF	TRBV7-9	TRBJ1-1	-	15
CASSPDRGSPLHF	TRBV7-9	TRBJ1-6	TRBD1	13
CASSIEWRGEYNEQFF	TRBV6-4	TRBJ2-1	TRBD2	16
CASSLVRRTGDEQYF	TRBV11-2	TRBJ2-7	TRBD1	15
CASSYSGGNQPQHF	TRBV6-2/TRBV6-3	TRBJ1-5	-	14
CSASWQGGFEAFF	TRBV20-1	TRBJ1-1	-	13
CASSLQGASTNEKLFF	TRBV5-1	TRBJ1-4	-	16
CASSPGGLGNTEAFF	TRBV18	TRBJ1-1	-	15
CASSSGEGSIEAFF	TRBV7-9	TRBJ1-1	-	14
CASSYSQGAYEQYF	TRBV6-5	TRBJ2-7	TRBD1	14
CATSDPPRGQFF	TRBV24-1	TRBJ2-1	-	12
CASSLQGLNTEAFF	TRBV6-6	TRBJ1-1	-	14
CASSQPDISHGYTF	TRBV3-1/TRBV3-2	TRBJ1-2	-	14
CASTTTAGGKGTEAFF	TRBV3-1/TRBV3-2	TRBJ1-1	TRBD1	16
CASSKVRQGATKRQETQYF	TRBV21-1	TRBJ2-5	-	19
CASSVEAGGLGRNEQFF	TRBV9	TRBJ2-1	TRBD2	17
CASARNLHNSPLHF	TRBV5-6	TRBJ1-6	-	14
CASTQGATNEKLFF	TRBV7-9	TRBJ1-4	TRBD1	14
CSARDMGQYF	TRBV20-1	TRBJ2-3	-	10
CASNWEGPNHGYTF	TRBV27	TRBJ1-2	-	14
CASSFTGGQPQHF	TRBV12-3/TRBV12-4	TRBJ1-5	-	13
CASSGGSGANVLTF	TRBV5-1	TRBJ2-6	-	14
CASRRRSTGELFF	TRBV7-8	TRBJ2-2	-	13
CASRQNPSNEQFF	TRBV2	TRBJ2-1	-	13
CASSVVEGPGHEQYF	TRBV9	TRBJ2-7	-	15
CASSQGGPHNSPLHF	TRBV3-1/TRBV3-2	TRBJ1-6	-	15
CAISESMQGTNQPQHF	TRBV10-3	TRBJ1-5	-	16
CASSKLGQGGNQPQHF	TRBV19	TRBJ1-5	TRBD1	16
CASIGGAFGGNEQFF	TRBV2	TRBJ2-1	TRBD2	15
CASSRQGAGGRTGELFF	TRBV5-6	TRBJ2-2	TRBD1	17
CAISESKQGASGTEAFF	TRBV10-3	TRBJ1-1	TRBD1	17
CSAVGTGGYTF	TRBV20-1	TRBJ1-2	TRBD1	11
CASSSWDRNTEAFF	TRBV11-3	TRBJ1-1	TRBD1	14
CAWSPSSYEQYF	TRBV30	TRBJ2-7	-	12
CASSIGGGGNTEAFF	TRBV10-2	TRBJ1-1	TRBD1	15
CASSWGGDSPLHF	TRBV7-3	TRBJ1-6	-	13
CASSTSGTEYGYTF	TRBV2	TRBJ1-2	TRBD1	14
CASNPRTGTLYGYTF	TRBV6-5	TRBJ1-2	TRBD1	15